A single sample is the source of the 22 T cell receptor beta chains below, sequenced in a study of identical twins. TCRdb used MiXCR to reprocess the 5' RACE reads, holding one entry per CDR3 protein. In the table there are hundreds of thousands of distinct CDR3 sequences, about 7.6% of which are singletons. Another study also made use of these data, one on yellow fever vaccine responses in identical twins.

Material: PBMCs. The receptors were gathered from a woman in her late teens or twenties in good health.

This clonotype was found many times. V gene TRBV2 combines with J gene TRBJ2-1; D not certain. Deletions cut 6 bases from V and 0 bases from J, with 15 bases between. This CDR3 contains 16 residues. Per the germline V gene, CDR1 is SNHLY and CDR2 is FYNNEI. The CDR3 nucleotides read TGTGCCAGCAGCGGGTCGATGTCGGGCTCCTACAATGAGCAGTTCTTC. Its translation: CASSGSMSGSYNEQFF.

This clonotype was seen a few times. The chain joins TRBV12-3 or TRBV12-4 to TRBJ1-5, with D possibly being TRBD1 (6 bases). The V end was cut by 6 bases, the J end by 4 bases, with 19 bases between. This CDR3 spans 16 amino acids. CDR3 DNA sequence: TGTGCCAGCAGACCCAATACGGGGGGCCTTAATCAGCCCCAGCATTTT. It translates to CASRPNTGGLNQPQHF.

This clonotype was recorded a few times. The chain joins TRBV2 to TRBJ2-7; TRBD2 matches 8 bases. Germline V gives CDR1 SNHLY, CDR2 FYNNEI. The V segment lost 3 bases and the J segment 1 base; nucleotides outside the gene matches: 5. This CDR3 region has 15 residues. The CDR3 sequence: CASSERAGGSYEQYF. The DNA of the CDR3 is TGTGCCAGCAGTGAGCGCGCGGGAGGATCCTACGAGCAGTACTTC.

The rearrangement uses TRBV6-1 and TRBJ2-3; TRBD1 is a possible D gene (5 bases). The germline V gene has CDR1 MNHNS and CDR2 SASEGT. The CDR3 contains 18 residues. Trimming took off 5 bases at V and 3 bases at J, with 24 bases between the two ends. The CDR3 nucleotides are TGTGCCAGCAGTCCTAAAACCAGCGCAGGGAAGTTTACAGATACGCAGTATTTT. Amino acids: CASSPKTSAGKFTDTQYF.

There are a few counts of this clonotype. The chain uses TRBV27 and TRBJ2-1; 10 bases agree with TRBD1. J gave up 6 bases and V 5 bases, and 7 bases lay outside the gene matches. The CDR3 has 15 amino acids. Germline loops: CDR1 MNHEY, CDR2 SMNVEV (reference sequence). The CDR3 region has the DNA TGTGCCAGCAGTCTGCGAAGGACAGGGGGCAATGAGCAGTTCTTC. Its translation: CASSLRRTGGNEQFF.

This clonotype showed up many times. The J gene is TRBJ1-4, the V gene TRBV7-9; TRBD1 matches at 8 bases. Trimming took 4 bases from V and 4 from J; bases not matched to a gene: 5. Germline V gene lookup returns CDR1 SEHNR and CDR2 FQNEAQ (reference sequence). The CDR3 is made up of 15 amino acids. The CDR3: CASSYQGAHNEKLFF. The CDR3 region has the DNA TGTGCCAGCAGCTACCAGGGGGCCCATAATGAAAAACTGTTTTTT.

This clonotype occurred many times. The genes are TRBV3-1 and TRBJ2-5; 7 nucleotides agree with TRBD2. V shed 4 bases, J shed 0 bases, and the junction held 8 bases outside the gene matches. Germline CDR1 is LGHDT and CDR2 is YNNKEL (reference sequence). This CDR3 region has 16 residues. DNA for the CDR3: TGTGCCAGCAGCCGCTTGGGACTACCTAACCAAGAGACCCAGTACTTC. Translation gives CASSRLGLPNQETQYF.

The V gene is TRBV28, the J gene TRBJ2-7; the D gene is possibly TRBD2 (5 bases). The CDR3 has 15 residues. The germline CDR1 and CDR2 sequences are MDHEN and SYDVKM. Trimming took 8 bases from V and 2 from J, leaving 19 bases between them. The CDR3 DNA sequence: TGTGCCAGCCTTGACCTGGGGAGCTGGGCCTACGAGCAGTACTTC. It is translated as CASLDLGSWAYEQYF.

The rearrangement links TRBV6-1 to TRBJ2-7; 7 bases agree with TRBD1. CDR3 length equals 19 residues. J was trimmed by 1 base and V by 6 bases; bases with no gene match: 21. Per the germline V gene, CDR1 is MNHNS and CDR2 is SASEGT. This CDR3 is CASRSGGYGPTRGSYEQYV. CDR3 coding DNA: TGTGCCAGCAGATCAGGGGGTTATGGACCTACAAGAGGTTCCTACGAGCAGTACGTC.

The chain combines TRBV20-1 with TRBJ1-5, with a possible D match to TRBD1 (6 bases). This CDR3 has 14 amino acids. The V gene's germline CDR1 is DFQATT and CDR2 SNEGSKA (reference sequence). Deletions cut 6 bases from V and 1 base from J, with 13 bases between. Here the CDR3 DNA reads TGCAGTGCACCAAACAGGGAAAGCAATCAGCCCCAGCATTTT. Encoded protein: CSAPNRESNQPQHF.

In its sample, this clonotype was seen a few times. The chain joins TRBV7-9 to TRBJ2-1, with 7 positions matching TRBD2. V was pared by 1 base and J by 2 bases, with 2 bases of the junction left unmatched. The CDR3 is 15 amino acids. Germline V lookup: CDR1 SEHNR, CDR2 FQNEAQ (reference sequence). The CDR3 here is CASSLGGRAYNEQFF. DNA of the CDR3: TGTGCCAGCAGCTTAGGAGGGAGGGCCTACAATGAGCAGTTCTTC.

This clonotype occurred a few times. The rearrangement uses TRBV5-1 and TRBJ1-2, with 7 bases identical to TRBD1. Germline loops: CDR1 SGHRS, CDR2 YFSETQ. V gave up 4 bases and J gave up 9 bases; unmatched junction bases: 12. The CDR3 contains 14 residues. Here the CDR3 reads CASSPWDSVRSYTF. Written as DNA, the CDR3 is TGCGCCAGCAGCCCCTGGGACAGCGTCAGAAGCTACACCTTC.

In this sample, this clonotype turned up many times. The J gene is TRBJ2-4, the V gene TRBV12-3 or TRBV12-4; D perhaps matches TRBD2 (5 bases). V lost 2 bases, J lost 5 bases, and 10 bases lay in between. The CDR3 loop spans 14 amino acids. The CDR3 coding sequence is TGTGCCAGCAGTTTACTGGGAGTCCAAAACATTCAGTACTTC. Protein: CASSLLGVQNIQYF.

This clonotype was found many times. The chain combines TRBV5-1 with TRBJ1-1, with D possibly TRBD1 on 5 matching bases. The germline V and J ends were trimmed by 3 bases and 10 bases, with 16 bases remaining between them. This CDR3 has 13 residues. CDR1 and CDR2 from the germline V gene are SGHRS and YFSETQ. Written as DNA, the CDR3 is TGCGCCAGCAGCTCGATAAGCGACGGGGGAGCTTTCTTT. It encodes CASSSISDGGAFF. The whole variable domain, filled in from reference TRBV5-1 and TRBJ1-1, reads KAGVTQTPRYLIKTRGQQVTLSCSPISGHRSVSWYQQTPGQGLQFLFEYFSETQRNKGNFPGRFSGRQFSNSRSEMNVSTLELGDSALYLCASSSISDGGAFFGQGTRLTVV.

At least ten counts were recorded for this clonotype. V gene TRBV5-8 combines with J gene TRBJ2-1; D is uncertain. The CDR3 spans 13 residues. From germline, CDR1 is SGHTS and CDR2 YDEGEE. V lost 2 bases to trimming and J lost 8 bases, with 11 bases between them. The CDR3 loop reads CASSLNSRDEQFF. The DNA for the CDR3 is TGTGCCAGCAGCTTAAATTCCCGCGATGAGCAGTTCTTC.

The rearrangement joins TRBV28 to TRBJ2-3, with 11 positions matching TRBD2. CDR3 length: 18 residues. Trimming at V came to 6 bases and at J to 0 bases, leaving 11 bases not matched to a gene. Germline CDR1 MDHEN, CDR2 SYDVKM. CDR3 in amino acids: CASSTDLTSGVSTDTQYF. CDR3 nucleotide sequence: TGTGCCAGCAGCACAGACCTGACTAGCGGGGTTAGCACAGATACGCAGTATTTT. Full variable domain (remainder filled in from reference TRBV28 and TRBJ2-3): DVKVTQSSRYLVKRTGEKVFLECVQDMDHENMFWYRQDPGLGLRLIYFSYDVKMKEKGDIPEGYSVSREKKERFSLILESASTNQTSMYLCASSTDLTSGVSTDTQYFGPGTRLTVL.

This clonotype was seen many times. This rearrangement joins TRBV7-9 to TRBJ1-2; unclear D gene. The CDR3 is 16 residues long. Germline CDR1 and CDR2: SEHNR and FQNEAQ (reference sequence). With 0 bases removed from V and 4 bases from J, the gap between germline ends came to 15 bases. CDR3: CASSLAPAGPSYGYTF. The CDR3, as DNA: TGTGCCAGCAGCTTAGCCCCGGCGGGCCCGAGCTATGGCTACACCTTC.

The genes are TRBV2 and TRBJ2-3; tentatively, D is TRBD2 (6 bases). The CDR3 runs to 15 residues. With 3 bases removed from V and 2 bases from J, the gap between germline ends came to 12 bases. Looked up from germline, CDR1 is SNHLY and CDR2 is FYNNEI. The CDR3 DNA sequence: TGTGCCAGCAGTGAGGAGGCGGGGAACACAGATACGCAGTATTTT. Translating gives CASSEEAGNTDTQYF. Supplemented by reference TRBV2 and TRBJ2-3, the full variable domain reads EPEVTQTPSHQVTQMGQEVILRCVPISNHLYFYWYRQILGQKVEFLVSFYNNEISEKSEIFDDQFSVERPDGSNFTLKIRSTKLEDSAMYFCASSEEAGNTDTQYFGPGTRLTVL.

This clonotype was seen more than once but under ten times. The rearrangement joins TRBV9 to TRBJ2-7; 8 bases map to TRBD2. CDR3 size: 16 residues. The germline gives CDR1 SGDLS, CDR2 YYNGEE. Germline trimming cut 1 base from V and 5 bases from J; bases unmatched to any gene: 11. The CDR3 sequence: CASSVRGAGEFNEQYF. Here the CDR3 DNA reads TGTGCCAGCAGCGTAAGGGGAGCGGGAGAGTTTAACGAGCAGTACTTC.

V is TRBV7-3 and J is TRBJ2-1; 13 bases are a match to TRBD2. J gave up 4 bases and V 0 bases, and 3 bases lay outside the gene matches. Germline V gene sequence: CDR1 SGHTA, CDR2 FQGTGA. The CDR3 totals 17 residues. CDR3 loop: CASSLTGTSGKYNEQFF. The CDR3 DNA reads TGTGCCAGCAGCTTAACCGGGACTAGCGGGAAGTACAATGAGCAGTTCTTC.

The chain links TRBV7-8 to TRBJ2-3; TRBD2 agrees at 8 bases. Germline assignment: CDR1 SGHVS and CDR2 FQNEAQ. V shed 4 bases, J shed 0 bases, and the junction held 15 bases outside the gene matches. The CDR3 spans 19 residues. The CDR3 spells CASSSLRAGGQTSTDTQYF. The CDR3, as DNA: TGTGCCAGCAGCTCACTCCGGGCGGGAGGACAAACTAGCACAGATACGCAGTATTTT. The variable domain in full, completed from reference TRBV7-8 and TRBJ2-3, reads GAGVSQSPRYKVAKRGQDVALRCDPISGHVSLFWYQQALGQGPEFLTYFQNEAQLDKSGLPSDRFFAERPEGSVSTLKIQRTQQEDSAVYLCASSSLRAGGQTSTDTQYFGPGTRLTVL.

This chain joins TRBV7-6 and TRBJ2-7; 7 bases are shared with TRBD2. The CDR3 has 17 amino acids. The ends lost 1 base at V and 3 bases at J; junction bases unmatched: 12. Germline CDR1 SGHVS, CDR2 FNYEAQ. The CDR3 bases are TGTGCCAGCAGCTTAGATCGTAAAGCGGGACCAGACTACGAGCAGTACTTC. Protein sequence: CASSLDRKAGPDYEQYF.